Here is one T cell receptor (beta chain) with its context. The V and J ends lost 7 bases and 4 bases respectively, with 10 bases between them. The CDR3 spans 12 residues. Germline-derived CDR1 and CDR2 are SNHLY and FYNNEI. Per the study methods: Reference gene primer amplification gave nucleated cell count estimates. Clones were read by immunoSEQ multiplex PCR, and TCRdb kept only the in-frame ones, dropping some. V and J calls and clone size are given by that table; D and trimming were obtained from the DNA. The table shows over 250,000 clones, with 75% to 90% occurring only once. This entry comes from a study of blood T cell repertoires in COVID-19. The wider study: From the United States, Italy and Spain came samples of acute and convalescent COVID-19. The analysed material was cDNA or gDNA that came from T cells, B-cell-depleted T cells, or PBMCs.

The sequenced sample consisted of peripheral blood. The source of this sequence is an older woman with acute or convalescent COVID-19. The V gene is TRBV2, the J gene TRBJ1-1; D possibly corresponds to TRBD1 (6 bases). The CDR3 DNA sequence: TGTGCCAGCATCTTGGACAGCACTGAAGCTTTCTTT. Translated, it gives CASILDSTEAFF.